What follows is one T cell receptor (beta chain) and its context. Antigen specificity is unknown. Method: immunoSEQ multiplex PCR; TCRdb's copy keeps in-frame clones and lacks some. The table lists about 69,000 clones, 90% of them singletons. The CDR3 sequence is 16 residues long. In germline, CDR1 is SGHNT, CDR2 YYREEE (reference sequence). V gave up 3 bases and J gave up 8 bases; unmatched junction bases: 7. The entry originates in a study of OX40 agonist ivuxolimab in advanced cancers. Background on the study: The dose of intravenous ivuxolimab that patients received every 2 weeks ranged from 0.01 to 10 mg/kg. Checkpoint inhibitors had been given previously to 40% of patients.

Notes on the study in general: CD8+ T cells averaged more expanded clones than CD4+. Near-lowest levels of clonal expansion characterized partial responders at 0.1-3.0 mg/kg.

The chain has TRBV5-4 and TRBJ2-1; 14 nucleotides align to TRBD2. The sequences come from CD4+ or CD8+ T cells sorted from blood, collected in a trial of the OX40 agonist ivuxolimab. The sequence was collected from an adult with an advanced solid tumor such as melanoma, head and neck, liver or kidney cancer. CDR3 residues: CASSYPGLAGVDEQFF. The CDR3, as DNA: TGTGCCAGCAGCTATCCGGGACTAGCGGGAGTCGATGAGCAGTTCTTC.